The clone carrying this T cell receptor (beta chain) showed up just a few times. The antigen is undetermined. V gave up 6 bases and J gave up 5 bases, with 11 bases separating them. CDR3 length: 11 amino acids. Germline CDR1 is SQVTM and CDR2 is ANQGSEA. The record originates from a study of neoadjuvant nivolumab and ipilimumab in lung cancer. The wider study: Patients got nivolumab 3 mg/kg on days 1, 15 and 29; combination added ipilimumab 1 mg/kg day 1. Study conclusions and caveats: Higher pretherapy blood TCR richness went with higher resected-tumor richness. Only a single major-pathologic-response sample was available for clonality analysis. From pretherapy to surgery, tumor richness and clonality rose with dual therapy.

The method was immunoSEQ multiplex PCR; TCRdb's version includes in-frame clones alone and lacks a portion of them. The table lists approximately 19,000 clones, around 87% of them singletons. This receptor was obtained from an adult with non-small cell lung cancer. Specimen: peripheral blood, collected before neoadjuvant nivolumab, alone or with ipilimumab. The gene calls are TRBV29-1 and TRBJ2-7; D might be TRBD1 (5 bases). The CDR3 reads CSVPGHHEQYF. In nucleotides, the CDR3 is TGCAGCGTCCCCGGACATCACGAGCAGTACTTC.